Following are 22 T cell receptor beta chains from one sample sequenced in a study of regulatory T cells in long-lasting Graves disease. The TCR beta library used iRepertoire HTBI primers with Arm-PCR amplification of CDR3. In TCRdb, the multiplex PCR reads were re-called with MiXCR into one record per CDR3 protein. Of roughly 420,000 distinct CDR3 sequences in the sample, about a sixth were seen once. Time point indicated: newly diagnosed GD, antithyroid drugs for less than 3 months. PBMCs provided the RNA from which the TCR library was made. These same data were also listed under a study on T cells in Graves' hyperthyroidism and ophthalmopathy.

The material sequenced was peripheral blood mononuclear cells (PBMCs), taken at new diagnosis, from a patient treated with antithyroid drugs. All receptors come from a woman aged 18-29 years with Graves disease.

The sample holds many counts of this clonotype. V gene TRBV29-1 combines with J gene TRBJ2-5; D could derive from TRBD1 or TRBD2 (5 bases each). CDR3 length: 12 residues. Germline V gene lookup returns CDR1 SQVTM and CDR2 ANQGSEA. V was shortened by 3 bases and J by 4 bases, with 9 bases between the two germline ends. The CDR3 is CSVDPGTETQYF. As DNA, the CDR3 is TGCAGCGTTGACCCAGGGACAGAGACCCAGTACTTC.

V gene TRBV30 combines with J gene TRBJ2-2; 7 bases map to TRBD1. The CDR3 extends over 19 amino acids. The V and J ends lost 4 bases and 6 bases, in that order; junction bases with no gene match: 23. CDR1 and CDR2 (germline): GTSNPN, SVGIG (reference sequence). Here the CDR3 reads CAWNVEMDRRLRGSGELFF. The CDR3 coding sequence is TGTGCCTGGAACGTGGAAATGGACAGGCGCCTTAGGGGATCCGGGGAGCTGTTTTTT.

This clonotype has ten or more counts. The J gene is TRBJ2-2, the V gene TRBV7-2; 16 nucleotides agree with TRBD2. CDR1 and CDR2 from the germline V gene are SGHTA and FQGNSA. Trimming cost V 4 bases and J 3 bases; bases outside gene matches: 5. The CDR3 has 18 amino acids. CDR3 region: CASSSGLAGGYHTGELFF. The CDR3, as DNA: TGTGCCAGCAGCTCGGGACTAGCGGGAGGGTATCACACCGGGGAGCTGTTTTTT.

Only a few counts were recorded for this clonotype. This rearrangement joins TRBV4-2 to TRBJ1-2, with no clear D. The V end was cut by 0 bases, the J end by 3 bases, with 14 bases between. The CDR3 loop spans 16 amino acids. Per germline, CDR1 LGHNA and CDR2 YNFKEQ. The CDR3 DNA reads as TGTGCCAGCAGCCAAGACGTCATGGCGGCAGACTATGGCTACACCTTC. Amino acid sequence: CASSQDVMAADYGYTF.

At least ten counts were recorded for this clonotype. V gene TRBV18 combines with J gene TRBJ2-7, with 10 bases lining up with TRBD2. The CDR3 has 15 amino acids. The J segment lost 4 bases and the V segment lost 2 bases, leaving 5 bases of the junction unmatched. CDR1 KGHSH and CDR2 LQKENI come from the germline V gene. CDR3 region: CASSPLASGGYEQYF. CDR3 nucleotides: TGTGCCAGCTCACCATTGGCTAGCGGGGGATACGAGCAGTACTTC.

This chain joins TRBV5-4 and TRBJ2-3; 7 bases agree with TRBD1. The ends lost 3 bases at V and 7 bases at J; junction bases unmatched: 11. This CDR3 has 15 amino acids. Germline V gives CDR1 SGHNT, CDR2 YYREEE (reference sequence). The CDR3 region is CASSSLQTGLNTQYF. In DNA form, the CDR3 reads TGTGCCAGCAGCTCTCTTCAGACAGGGTTGAATACGCAGTATTTT. The variable domain in full, with the rest retrieved from reference TRBV5-4 and TRBJ2-3, is ETGVTQSPTHLIKTRGQQVTLRCSSQSGHNTVSWYQQALGQGPQFIFQYYREEENGRGNFPPRFSGLQFPNYSSELNVNALELDDSALYLCASSSLQTGLNTQYFGPGTRLTVL.

This clonotype appeared a few times. V is TRBV11-3 and J is TRBJ2-1; D remains unclear. The CDR3 covers 15 residues. Deletions cut 5 bases from V and 7 bases from J, with 18 bases between. The V gene's germline CDR1 is SGHNT and CDR2 YENEEA. The CDR3 reads CASSLRSSSLNEQFF. The CDR3 DNA sequence: TGTGCCAGCAGCCTCAGGTCTAGTTCGTTGAATGAGCAGTTCTTC.

The table lists this clonotype with a few counts. V gene TRBV7-9 combines with J gene TRBJ2-3, with a weak D call TRBD1 (7 bases). The CDR3 sequence is 14 residues long. Germline V lookup: CDR1 SEHNR, CDR2 FQNEAQ (reference sequence). V lost 6 bases and J 3 bases, leaving 13 bases between the germline ends. CDR3 nucleotide sequence: TGTGCCAGCAGTATCCAGGGGGGAACAGATACGCAGTATTTT. Protein sequence: CASSIQGGTDTQYF.

This clonotype was observed at least ten times. The chain recombines TRBV7-9 with TRBJ2-3; 10 positions agree with TRBD1. V lost 5 bases and J lost 6; bases outside the gene matches: 8. Per germline, CDR1 SEHNR and CDR2 FQNEAQ (reference sequence). This CDR3 region has 15 residues. The CDR3 region is CASSHGTGDIDTQYF. In nucleotides, the CDR3 is TGTGCCAGCAGCCACGGGACAGGGGATATTGATACGCAGTATTTT. Based on the CDR3 plus reference TRBV7-9 and TRBJ2-3, the full variable domain is DTGVSQNPRHKITKRGQNVTFRCDPISEHNRLYWYRQTLGQGPEFLTYFQNEAQLEKSRLLSDRFSAERPKGSFSTLEIQRTEQGDSAMYLCASSHGTGDIDTQYFGPGTRLTVL.

About this clonotype: A read error may account for a junction end that differs from germline. The chain joins TRBV12-3 or TRBV12-4 to TRBJ1-3; D ambiguous. The CDR3 is made up of 15 amino acids. CDR3 sequence reads: CASSLAQSSRNTIYF. The CDR3 region has the DNA TGTGCCAGCAGTTTAGCCCAGAGCTCTAGAAACACCATATATTTT.

Ten or more counts support this clonotype. V and J are TRBV29-1 and TRBJ2-7; 8 nucleotides align to TRBD2. The V segment lost 7 bases and the J segment 3 bases; nucleotides outside the gene matches: 8. In germline, CDR1 is SQVTM, CDR2 ANQGSEA. This CDR3 has 13 residues. The CDR3 sequence is CSASGSGFYEQYF. In DNA form, the CDR3 reads TGCAGCGCAAGCGGGAGCGGCTTCTACGAGCAGTACTTC.

The table lists this clonotype with a few counts. This chain links TRBV7-2 with TRBJ2-2; 8 bases agree with TRBD2. Germline lookup yields CDR1 SGHTA and CDR2 FQGNSA. CDR3 length equals 16 residues. Losses at the gene ends were 7 bases for V and 0 bases for J; bases not matched to a gene: 7. This chain's CDR3 is CASTRGGGANTGELFF. The CDR3 coding sequence is TGTGCCAGCACACGGGGGGGGGGCGCGAACACCGGGGAGCTGTTTTTT.

V gene TRBV6-1 combines with J gene TRBJ1-2; D not certain. The CDR3 is 12 residues long. Per germline, CDR1 MNHNS and CDR2 SASEGT. V shed 5 bases and J shed 7 bases, with 11 bases lying between them. The CDR3 DNA is TGTGCCAGCAGTAACGGACGGTTTGGCTACACCTTC. This sequence encodes CASSNGRFGYTF.

This clonotype has ten or more counts. The chain joins TRBV20-1 to TRBJ2-1; 8 bases are a match to TRBD1. With V trimmed by 5 bases and J by 2 bases, 2 bases remained unmatched. Germline lookup yields CDR1 DFQATT and CDR2 SNEGSKA (reference sequence). The CDR3 length is 13 residues. CDR3 sequence reads: CSAAGGPYNEQFF. The DNA for the CDR3 is TGCAGTGCTGCAGGGGGCCCCTACAATGAGCAGTTCTTC.

This clonotype was recorded a few times. The CDR3 DNA reads TGTGCCAGCAGCTCGGGACAGGGGGAATATTCACCCCTCCACTTT. It translates to CASSSGQGEYSPLHF. V usage is TRBV11-3 and J usage is TRBJ1-6; TRBD1 agrees at 11 bases. CDR3 length equals 15 residues. J was trimmed by 8 bases and V by 4 bases; bases with no gene match: 4. Germline V gene data show CDR1 as SGHNT and CDR2 as YENEEA.

This clonotype was seen only a few times. The V call is TRBV7-6, the J call TRBJ2-3, with 12 bases identical to TRBD2. Germline V gene sequence: CDR1 SGHVS, CDR2 FNYEAQ. Trimming cost V 3 bases and J 2 bases; bases outside gene matches: 6. The CDR3 runs to 17 residues. Written as DNA, the CDR3 is TGTGCCAGCAGCTTTCTGACTAGCGGGAGTAACACAGATACGCAGTATTTT. As protein: CASSFLTSGSNTDTQYF.

V is TRBV20-1 and J is TRBJ2-4; D possibly uses TRBD1 or TRBD2 (5 bases each). V was pared by 5 bases and J by 4 bases, with 12 bases between. CDR1 is DFQATT, CDR2 SNEGSKA, per germline (reference sequence). This CDR3 has 13 amino acids. The CDR3 loop reads CSAGDGRKNIQYF. The CDR3 DNA is TGCAGTGCTGGGGACGGACGGAAAAACATTCAGTACTTC.

This clonotype was seen at least ten times. The chain joins TRBV10-1 to TRBJ2-1, with D maybe TRBD1 (6 bases). The ends were cut back, 4 bases at V and 8 bases at J, with 18 bases in the middle. Germline CDR1 is WNHNN and CDR2 is SYGVQD (reference sequence). The CDR3 spans 15 residues. CDR3 loop: CASSVRAGVFDEQFF. The CDR3 coding sequence is TGCGCCAGCAGTGTACGGGCAGGGGTATTCGATGAGCAGTTCTTC.

V usage is TRBV7-8 and J usage is TRBJ1-4, with TRBD1 identical over 9 bases. Per the germline V gene, CDR1 is SGHVS and CDR2 is FQNEAQ. CDR3 length: 15 residues. Trimming took 4 bases from V and 7 from J; bases not matched to a gene: 7. The CDR3 is CASSWGQGPLEKLFF. DNA of the CDR3: TGTGCCAGCAGCTGGGGACAGGGTCCACTTGAAAAACTGTTTTTT.

The chain links TRBV19 to TRBJ1-2; the match to TRBD1 covers 8 bases. The trim removed 7 bases at V and 5 bases at J, leaving 12 bases unmatched. Per the germline V gene, CDR1 is LNHDA and CDR2 is SQIVND (reference sequence). The CDR3 extends over 15 amino acids. The CDR3 sequence is CASMSGQGWGYGYTF. Here the CDR3 DNA reads TGTGCCAGTATGTCTGGACAGGGATGGGGTTATGGCTACACCTTC.

This clonotype was picked up many times. This rearrangement joins TRBV6-5 to TRBJ2-7; tentatively, D is TRBD1 (6 bases). This CDR3 region has 14 residues. Trimming left V 4 bases short and J 2 bases short, with 12 bases between. Germline V gene data show CDR1 as MNHEY and CDR2 as SVGAGI. CDR3 nucleotides: TGTGCCAGCAGTTCCGGGACAACCGCCTACGAGCAGTACTTC. Its protein is CASSSGTTAYEQYF.

This clonotype was seen repeatedly, ten times or more. The chain is built from TRBV9 and TRBJ2-2; D is tentatively TRBD1 or TRBD2 (5 bases each). Trimming shortened V by 2 bases and J by 3 bases, and 17 bases separated the two germline ends. Germline loops: CDR1 SGDLS, CDR2 YYNGEE. This CDR3 is 17 amino acids long. The CDR3 bases are TGTGCCAGCAGCGTGCCCCGTGGGGGAGCGGACACCGGGGAGCTGTTTTTT. Translation gives CASSVPRGGADTGELFF.